This TCR beta chain originates from a study of T cell responses to AZD1222 COVID-19 vaccine. Sequencing was performed with immunoSEQ multiplex PCR; in TCRdb, only in-frame clones are kept and a portion is missing. The sample yields about 120,000 clones, around 90% seen once. This clone is a singleton in its sample. Per germline, CDR1 SEHNR and CDR2 FQNEAQ (reference sequence). V dropped 3 bases and J dropped 6 bases, with 17 bases sitting between them. The CDR3 contains 16 residues. The chain has TRBV7-9 and TRBJ1-4; D might be TRBD1 (5 bases). Sequenced here: peripheral blood, sampled 28 days after the second dose of the MenACWY control vaccine. This TCR derives from an adult who received the MenACWY meningococcal vaccine as a control. CDR3 DNA: TGTGCCAGCAGCTTGTTCCCCTCAGGGATCGATGAAAAACTGTTTTTT. Encoded protein: CASSLFPSGIDEKLFF.